This is a list of T cell receptor beta chains from one sample in a study of cytomegalovirus exposure and HLA in healthy donors. TCRdb's table, derived via immunoSEQ multiplex PCR, lists solely in-frame clones and lacks some. The data hold about 130,000 clones, with roughly four fifths observed a single time. Sequencing was carried out using PBMCs. These receptors came from a woman aged 45 to 65 in good health and CMV-seronegative. Each CDR3 is given with its conserved first and last residue. The order of the fields is V gene, CDR3 protein.

v_gene: TRBV5-1
CDR3aa: CASSSHYSEQFF

v_gene: TRBV30
CDR3aa: CAWSVLKGRGNEKLFF

v_gene: TRBV5-4
CDR3aa: CASSLGPTGEQYF

v_gene: TRBV15
CDR3aa: CATSPQGPQPQHF

v_gene: TRBV2
CDR3aa: CARRQHNSPLHF

v_gene: TRBV27
CDR3aa: CASSLLGGGRETQYF

v_gene: TRBV28
CDR3aa: CASSVGTGLLYEQYF

v_gene: TRBV9
CDR3aa: CASSVVAGGNEQFF

v_gene: TRBV7-3
CDR3aa: CASSPDTAVEQFF

v_gene: TRBV11-3
CDR3aa: CASSLDGTGEAFF

v_gene: TRBV4-2
CDR3aa: CASSGQNQETQYF

v_gene: TRBV11-3
CDR3aa: CASSAFGDSTYEQYF

v_gene: TRBV6-4
CDR3aa: CASSDSRGLNNGYTF

v_gene: TRBV4-1
CDR3aa: CASSQGRGVGATNEKLFF

v_gene: TRBV28
CDR3aa: CASSLHRDTEAFF

v_gene: TRBV6-1
CDR3aa: CASRVGGGYTF

v_gene: TRBV11-3
CDR3aa: CASSLGLAGVGGTDTQYF

v_gene: TRBV6-1
CDR3aa: CASSVKQGARRSEKLFF

v_gene: TRBV4-1
CDR3aa: CASSPPWPEGGYTF

v_gene: TRBV15
CDR3aa: CATSFRQGVVQPQHF

v_gene: TRBV20-1
CDR3aa: CSAITTSDRFF

v_gene: TRBV6-6
CDR3aa: CASSYGGNEKLFF

v_gene: TRBV19
CDR3aa: CASKGDRNTEAFF

v_gene: TRBV6-1
CDR3aa: CASRGGADTQYF

v_gene: TRBV19
CDR3aa: CASSIVRHSNQPQHF

v_gene: TRBV7-3
CDR3aa: CASSLRGGKTDTQYF

v_gene: TRBV5-4
CDR3aa: CASSSPGKGNTIYF

v_gene: TRBV11-2
CDR3aa: CASSTWTSGRPYEQYF

v_gene: TRBV6-5
CDR3aa: CASRWSTGTDTQYF

v_gene: TRBV27
CDR3aa: CASSFPPGGTQYF

v_gene: TRBV11-1
CDR3aa: CASSAGYRDYNEKLFF

v_gene: TRBV18
CDR3aa: CASSPRQGQYEAFF

v_gene: TRBV5-6
CDR3aa: CASSLFRGPGEAFF

v_gene: TRBV19
CDR3aa: CASTLTGTQPQHF

v_gene: TRBV18
CDR3aa: CASGADYGYTF

v_gene: TRBV15
CDR3aa: CATSVWDRGPLGNQPQHF

v_gene: TRBV29-1
CDR3aa: CSTGQGGGELFF

v_gene: TRBV11-3
CDR3aa: CASSYGQNSGANVLTF

v_gene: TRBV25-1
CDR3aa: CASSELGSSGYGYTF

v_gene: TRBV19
CDR3aa: CASSIGPTPGELFF

v_gene: TRBV6-5
CDR3aa: CASTLVGEGVLTF

v_gene: TRBV4-1
CDR3aa: CASSQAGYSYEQYF

v_gene: TRBV4-1
CDR3aa: CASSPSGQDSLGNTEAFF

v_gene: TRBV4-1
CDR3aa: CASSTRGTDLGNTIYF

v_gene: TRBV9
CDR3aa: CASSLGLAGGPRETQYF

v_gene: TRBV4-3
CDR3aa: CASSQTPSGTSTDTQYF

v_gene: TRBV30
CDR3aa: CAWDREGEQYF

v_gene: TRBV18
CDR3aa: CASSRPAGPEQYF